These T cell receptor beta chains were read from a single sample in a study of beta chain features in type 1 diabetes. Generated by immunoSEQ multiplex PCR, the TCRdb table keeps only in-frame clones and is missing some. The table lists some 150,000 clones, roughly 10% of them singletons, with over 2% in the top ten. The sample comprised central memory CD4+ T cells from blood. The receptors shown here come from a young man in good health. Each CDR3 is given with its conserved first and last residue. The D gene is left open where the match is weak. Rows give clone size only sometimes, using once, few, many, or a class for an expanded clone.

clone_size: few; j_call: TRBJ2-5; v_call: TRBV29-1; d_call: TRBD1; cdr3_nt: TGCAGCGTTGATAACAGGGGGGCAGAGACCCAGTACTTC; cdr3_aa: CSVDNRGAETQYF
clone_size: .; j_call: TRBJ1-5; v_call: TRBV29-1; d_call: TRBD1; cdr3_nt: TGCAGCGTGGCGGGACAGGGGGATCAGCCCCAGCATTTT; cdr3_aa: CSVAGQGDQPQHF
clone_size: few; j_call: TRBJ2-1; v_call: TRBV30; d_call: TRBD2; cdr3_nt: TGTGCCTGGGCCCTTGGGACTAGCCGCTACAATGAGCAGTTCTTC; cdr3_aa: CAWALGTSRYNEQFF
clone_size: few; j_call: TRBJ1-2; v_call: TRBV29-1; d_call: .; cdr3_nt: TGCAGCGTTCCCGGGGCGCATTATGGCTACACCTTC; cdr3_aa: CSVPGAHYGYTF
clone_size: few; j_call: TRBJ2-4; v_call: TRBV15; d_call: .; cdr3_nt: TGTGCCACCAGCAGAGATCTGTTGACACCGGCCAAAAACATTCAGTACTTC; cdr3_aa: CATSRDLLTPAKNIQYF
clone_size: few; j_call: TRBJ2-6; v_call: TRBV21-1; d_call: .; cdr3_nt: TGTGCCAGCAGCATCTATTCCGGGTCCTCTGGGGCCAACGTCCTGACTTTC; cdr3_aa: CASSIYSGSSGANVLTF
clone_size: .; j_call: TRBJ2-5; v_call: TRBV11-3; d_call: .; cdr3_nt: TGTGCCAGCAGCCGTTCCGACTCAGCCCAGTACTTC; cdr3_aa: CASSRSDSAQYF
clone_size: .; j_call: TRBJ2-1; v_call: TRBV9; d_call: TRBD2; cdr3_nt: TGTGCCAGCAGCGTCGGGGTGGGACTAGCCTACAATGAGCAGTTCTTC; cdr3_aa: CASSVGVGLAYNEQFF
clone_size: .; j_call: TRBJ1-1; v_call: TRBV5-4; d_call: .; cdr3_nt: TGTGCCAGCAGCTGGAGTCAGGACACTGAAGCTTTCTTT; cdr3_aa: CASSWSQDTEAFF
clone_size: few; j_call: TRBJ2-7; v_call: TRBV13; d_call: .; cdr3_nt: TGTGCCAGCAGCCGGGGTTTTAGCTCCTACGAGCAGTACTTC; cdr3_aa: CASSRGFSSYEQYF
clone_size: .; j_call: TRBJ2-5; v_call: TRBV14; d_call: .; cdr3_nt: TGTGCCAGCAGCCAAGCGGATGAGACCCAGTACTTC; cdr3_aa: CASSQADETQYF
clone_size: few; j_call: TRBJ2-4; v_call: TRBV29-1; d_call: .; cdr3_nt: TGCAGCGTTGAATCCGTAGCCAAAAACATTCAGTACTTC; cdr3_aa: CSVESVAKNIQYF
clone_size: .; j_call: TRBJ1-4; v_call: TRBV2; d_call: .; cdr3_nt: TGTGCCACAACGACAGGTCTAAGAGCGGAACTGTTTTTT; cdr3_aa: CATTTGLRAELFF
clone_size: .; j_call: TRBJ2-5; v_call: TRBV27; d_call: TRBD2; cdr3_nt: TGTGCCACCAGTTTCACTAGCGGGAGGGAGACCCAGTACTTC; cdr3_aa: CATSFTSGRETQYF
clone_size: .; j_call: TRBJ2-5; v_call: TRBV7-2; d_call: .; cdr3_nt: TGTGCCAGCAGCTTAGCGGGGAGGAGCCAAACCGAGACCCAGTACTTC; cdr3_aa: CASSLAGRSQTETQYF
clone_size: .; j_call: TRBJ1-2; v_call: TRBV29-1; d_call: .; cdr3_nt: TGCAGCGATGAACCCCTGTTGAGCGGGGCCCTTGGCTACACCTTC; cdr3_aa: CSDEPLLSGALGYTF
clone_size: few; j_call: TRBJ2-5; v_call: TRBV29-1; d_call: TRBD2; cdr3_nt: TGCAGCGTACTACTAGCGGGAGTGGAGACCCAGTACTTC; cdr3_aa: CSVLLAGVETQYF
clone_size: few; j_call: TRBJ1-1; v_call: TRBV5-4; d_call: .; cdr3_nt: TGTGCCAGCAGCTCGGGACAGAACACTGAAGCTTTCTTT; cdr3_aa: CASSSGQNTEAFF
clone_size: few; j_call: TRBJ2-3; v_call: TRBV7-9; d_call: .; cdr3_nt: TGTGCCAGCAGCTTAGTCGGGACCACAGTCCCCACAGATACGCAGTATTTT; cdr3_aa: CASSLVGTTVPTDTQYF
clone_size: .; j_call: TRBJ2-6; v_call: TRBV6-9; d_call: .; cdr3_nt: TGTGCCAGCAGTTGTAGGGGAGGAAGCTCTGGGGCCAACGTCCTGACTTTC; cdr3_aa: CASSCRGGSSGANVLTF
clone_size: .; j_call: TRBJ2-4; v_call: TRBV1; d_call: .; cdr3_nt: TGCACCTGCACCGTAGGACAAGTAAACATTCAGTACTTC; cdr3_aa: CTCTVGQVNIQYF
clone_size: few; j_call: TRBJ1-5; v_call: TRBV7-2; d_call: .; cdr3_nt: TGTGCCAGCAGCTTCGGCGTCAATCAGCCCCAGCATTTT; cdr3_aa: CASSFGVNQPQHF
clone_size: .; j_call: TRBJ2-3; v_call: TRBV20-1; d_call: .; cdr3_nt: TGCAGTGGCTCCTCCAATACGCAGTATTTT; cdr3_aa: CSGSSNTQYF
clone_size: few; j_call: TRBJ2-6; v_call: TRBV5-1; d_call: TRBD1; cdr3_nt: TGCGCCAGCAGCTTAAACCTAGACAGGGAGCGGGCCAACGTCCTGACTTTC; cdr3_aa: CASSLNLDRERANVLTF
clone_size: few; j_call: TRBJ2-5; v_call: TRBV5-4; d_call: .; cdr3_nt: TGTGCCAGCAGCCGGACTGAAGAGACCCAGTACTTC; cdr3_aa: CASSRTEETQYF
clone_size: many; j_call: TRBJ1-1; v_call: TRBV19; d_call: .; cdr3_nt: TGTGCCAGTAAAAAGGGACGGCTTCGCACTGAAGCTTTCTTT; cdr3_aa: CASKKGRLRTEAFF
clone_size: .; j_call: TRBJ2-7; v_call: TRBV15; d_call: .; cdr3_nt: TGTGCCACCAGCAGAGTAGCCAGCGGCACCTACGAGCAGTACTTC; cdr3_aa: CATSRVASGTYEQYF
clone_size: .; j_call: TRBJ1-6; v_call: TRBV30; d_call: .; cdr3_nt: TGTGCCTGGACGGCGATTAACAATTCACCCCTCCACTTT; cdr3_aa: CAWTAINNSPLHF
clone_size: few; j_call: TRBJ2-5; v_call: TRBV5-6; d_call: .; cdr3_nt: TGTGCCAGCAGCTTGGCCAGCCGGGAGACCCAGTACTTC; cdr3_aa: CASSLASRETQYF
clone_size: .; j_call: TRBJ1-1; v_call: TRBV7-9; d_call: TRBD1; cdr3_nt: TGTGCCAGCAGCGCTCAACAGGGGATAACCACTGAAGCTTTCTTT; cdr3_aa: CASSAQQGITTEAFF
clone_size: few; j_call: TRBJ2-7; v_call: TRBV29-1; d_call: .; cdr3_nt: TGCAGCGTTGGTATCGGGACCCGAACCCTCGAGCAGTACTTC; cdr3_aa: CSVGIGTRTLEQYF
clone_size: .; j_call: TRBJ2-7; v_call: TRBV4-2; d_call: .; cdr3_nt: TGTGCCAGCAGCCAAGCGGGAGAGTCCTACGAGCAGTACTTC; cdr3_aa: CASSQAGESYEQYF
clone_size: .; j_call: TRBJ2-1; v_call: TRBV4-3; d_call: .; cdr3_nt: TGCGCCAGCAGCCAAGAGGTAGGGCGGAATGAGCAGTTCTTC; cdr3_aa: CASSQEVGRNEQFF
clone_size: .; j_call: TRBJ2-4; v_call: TRBV30; d_call: TRBD1; cdr3_nt: TGTGCCTCACATCCAGGGGGCGAGGCCAAAAACATTCAGTACTTC; cdr3_aa: CASHPGGEAKNIQYF
clone_size: few; j_call: TRBJ2-7; v_call: TRBV14; d_call: .; cdr3_nt: TGTGCCAGCAGTACACCGGGGGAATCATACGAGCAGTACTTC; cdr3_aa: CASSTPGESYEQYF
clone_size: many; j_call: TRBJ2-4; v_call: TRBV2; d_call: TRBD1; cdr3_nt: TGTGCCAGCACCGGACAGGGGGACATTCAGTACTTC; cdr3_aa: CASTGQGDIQYF
clone_size: few; j_call: TRBJ1-6; v_call: TRBV9; d_call: .; cdr3_nt: TGTGCCAGCAGCCACAGGGAGTATAATTCACCCCTCCACTTT; cdr3_aa: CASSHREYNSPLHF
clone_size: .; j_call: TRBJ2-7; v_call: TRBV6-5; d_call: .; cdr3_nt: TGTGCCAGCAGTTACACGCGGCGCCCGGGGGCCTACGAGCAGTACTTC; cdr3_aa: CASSYTRRPGAYEQYF
clone_size: few; j_call: TRBJ2-7; v_call: TRBV7-9; d_call: TRBD2; cdr3_nt: TGTGCCAGCAGCTTAAGGACTAGCGGCCGCGGCGACGAGCAGTACTTC; cdr3_aa: CASSLRTSGRGDEQYF
clone_size: .; j_call: TRBJ2-3; v_call: TRBV29-1; d_call: .; cdr3_nt: TGCAGCGTCTCCGGGACAGCCAAACGGGGGGGCACAGATACGCAGTATTTT; cdr3_aa: CSVSGTAKRGGTDTQYF
clone_size: few; j_call: TRBJ2-2; v_call: TRBV5-1; d_call: TRBD1; cdr3_nt: TGCGCCAGCAGCTTACAGGGGTATAGCGGGGAGCTGTTTTTT; cdr3_aa: CASSLQGYSGELFF